This TCR beta chain emerged from a study of STAT5B mutations in CD4+ large granular lymphocyte leukemia. For the study at large: Anti-CD4 microbead selection came after CD8+ cell depletion in cryopreserved samples. Study-wide results and limits: About a quarter of private leukemic clonotypes occurred rarely in other patients' non-leukemic repertoires.

This was a survey-level run. Original methodology: A clonotype over 5% of the repertoire counted as a possible leukemic clone, 59 overall. Clones were sequenced by immunoSEQ multiplex PCR, and TCRdb holds only the in-frame ones, with some missing. V and J calls and clone size are those listed in that table; D and trimming were worked out from the DNA. The sample lists about 3,900 clones, over 70% occurring once. Of note for this clone: The target antigen is unknown.

Trimming took off 2 bases at V and 1 base at J, with 5 bases between the two ends. This CDR3 region has 13 residues. The germline V gene has CDR1 MNHNS and CDR2 SASEGT. The sequenced sample was PBMCs. The chain has TRBV6-1 and TRBJ1-1; D not certain. This receptor was identified in a man aged 60-69 years with CD4+ T-cell large granular lymphocyte leukemia. The CDR3 sequence is CASSEWPNTEAFF. CDR3 coding DNA: TGTGCCAGCAGTGAATGGCCGAACACTGAAGCTTTCTTT.